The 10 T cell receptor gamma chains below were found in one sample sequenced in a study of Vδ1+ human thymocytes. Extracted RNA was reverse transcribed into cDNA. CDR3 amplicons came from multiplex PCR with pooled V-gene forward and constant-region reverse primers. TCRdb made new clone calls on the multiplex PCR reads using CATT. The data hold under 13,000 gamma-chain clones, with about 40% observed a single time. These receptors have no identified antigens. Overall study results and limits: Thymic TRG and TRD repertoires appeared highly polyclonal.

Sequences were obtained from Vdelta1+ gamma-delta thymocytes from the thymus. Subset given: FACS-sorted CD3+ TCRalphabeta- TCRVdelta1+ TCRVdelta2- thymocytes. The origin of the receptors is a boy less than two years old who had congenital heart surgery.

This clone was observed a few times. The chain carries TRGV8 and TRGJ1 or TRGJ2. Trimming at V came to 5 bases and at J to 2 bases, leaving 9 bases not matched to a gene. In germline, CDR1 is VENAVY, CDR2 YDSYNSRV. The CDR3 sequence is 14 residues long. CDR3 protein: CATWGPEDYYKKLF. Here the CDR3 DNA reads TGTGCCACCTGGGGTCCCGAGGATTATTATAAGAAACTCTTT.

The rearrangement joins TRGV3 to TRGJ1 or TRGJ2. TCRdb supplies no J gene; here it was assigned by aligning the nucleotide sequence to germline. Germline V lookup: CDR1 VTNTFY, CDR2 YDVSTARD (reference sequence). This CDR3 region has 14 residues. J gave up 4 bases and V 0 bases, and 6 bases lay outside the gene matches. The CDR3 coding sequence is TGTGCCACCTGGGACAGGCTAGGGTATTATAAGAAACTCTTT. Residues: CATWDRLGYYKKLF.

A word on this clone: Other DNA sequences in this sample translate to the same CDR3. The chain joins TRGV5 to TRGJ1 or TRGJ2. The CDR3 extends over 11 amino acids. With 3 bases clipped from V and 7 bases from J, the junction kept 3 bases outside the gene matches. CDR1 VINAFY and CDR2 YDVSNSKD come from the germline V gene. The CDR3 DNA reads TGTGCCACCTGGGACGGATATAAGAAACTCTTT. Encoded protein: CATWDGYKKLF.

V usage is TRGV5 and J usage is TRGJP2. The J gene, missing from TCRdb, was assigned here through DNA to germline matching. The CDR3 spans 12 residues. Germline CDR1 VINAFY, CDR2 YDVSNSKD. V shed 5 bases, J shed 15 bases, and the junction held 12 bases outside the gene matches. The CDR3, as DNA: TGTGCCACCTGGGGGGGGGATGGCGTCAAGACGTTT. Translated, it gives CATWGGDGVKTF.

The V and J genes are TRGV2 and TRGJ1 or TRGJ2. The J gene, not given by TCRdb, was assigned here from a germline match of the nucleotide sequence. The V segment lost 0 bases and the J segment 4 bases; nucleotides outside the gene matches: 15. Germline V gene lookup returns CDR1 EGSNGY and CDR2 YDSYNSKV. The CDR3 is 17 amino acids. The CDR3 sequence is CATWDGPSNLGYYKKLF. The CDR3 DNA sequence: TGTGCCACCTGGGACGGGCCGTCCAATCTGGGATATTATAAGAAACTCTTT.

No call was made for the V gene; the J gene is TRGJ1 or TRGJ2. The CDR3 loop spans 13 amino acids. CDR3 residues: CATWDGVFGKKLF. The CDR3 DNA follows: TGTGCCACCTGGGACGGCGTGTTCGGCAAGAAACTCTTT.

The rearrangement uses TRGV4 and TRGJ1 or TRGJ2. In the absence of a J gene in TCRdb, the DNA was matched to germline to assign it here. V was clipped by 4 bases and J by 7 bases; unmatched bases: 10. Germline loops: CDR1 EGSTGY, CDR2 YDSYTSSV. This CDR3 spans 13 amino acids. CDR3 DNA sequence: TGTGCCACCTGGGACCCCCCGGGGTATAAGAAACTCTTT. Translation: CATWDPPGYKKLF.

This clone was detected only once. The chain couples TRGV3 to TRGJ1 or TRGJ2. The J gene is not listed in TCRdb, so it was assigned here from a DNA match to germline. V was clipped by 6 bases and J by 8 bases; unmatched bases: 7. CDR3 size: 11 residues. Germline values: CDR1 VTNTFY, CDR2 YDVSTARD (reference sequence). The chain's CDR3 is CATWSIHKKLF. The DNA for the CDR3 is TGTGCCACCTGGTCGATTCATAAGAAACTCTTT.

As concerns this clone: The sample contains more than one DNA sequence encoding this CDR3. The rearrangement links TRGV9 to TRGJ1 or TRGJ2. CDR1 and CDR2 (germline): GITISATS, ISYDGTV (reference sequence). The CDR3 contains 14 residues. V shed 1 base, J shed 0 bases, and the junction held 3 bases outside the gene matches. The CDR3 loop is CALWEVPNYYKKLF. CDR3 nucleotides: TGTGCCTTGTGGGAGGTTCCGAATTATTATAAGAAACTCTTT.

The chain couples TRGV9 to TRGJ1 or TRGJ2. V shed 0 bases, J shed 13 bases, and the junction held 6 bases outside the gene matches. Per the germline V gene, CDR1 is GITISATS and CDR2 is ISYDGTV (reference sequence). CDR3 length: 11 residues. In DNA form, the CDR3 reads TGTGCCTTGTGGGAGGTGCAAACTAAACTCTTT. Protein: CALWEVQTKLF.